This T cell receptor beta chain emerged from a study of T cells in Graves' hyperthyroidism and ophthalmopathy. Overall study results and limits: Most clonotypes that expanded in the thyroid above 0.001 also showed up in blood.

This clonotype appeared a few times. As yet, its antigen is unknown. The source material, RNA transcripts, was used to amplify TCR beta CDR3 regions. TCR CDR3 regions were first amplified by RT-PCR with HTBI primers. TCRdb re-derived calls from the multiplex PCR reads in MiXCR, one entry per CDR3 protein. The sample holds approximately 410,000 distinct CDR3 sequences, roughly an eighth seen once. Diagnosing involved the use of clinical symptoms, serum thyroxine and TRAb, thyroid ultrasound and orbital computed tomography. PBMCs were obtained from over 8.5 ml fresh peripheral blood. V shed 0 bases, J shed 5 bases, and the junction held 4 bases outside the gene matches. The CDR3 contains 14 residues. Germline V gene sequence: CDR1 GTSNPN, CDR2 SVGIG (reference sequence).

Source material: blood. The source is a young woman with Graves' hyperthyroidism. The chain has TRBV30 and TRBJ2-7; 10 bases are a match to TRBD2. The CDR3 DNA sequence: TGTGCCTGGAGTGTAGGGCTAGCGGGAGACGAGCAGTACTTC. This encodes CAWSVGLAGDEQYF.